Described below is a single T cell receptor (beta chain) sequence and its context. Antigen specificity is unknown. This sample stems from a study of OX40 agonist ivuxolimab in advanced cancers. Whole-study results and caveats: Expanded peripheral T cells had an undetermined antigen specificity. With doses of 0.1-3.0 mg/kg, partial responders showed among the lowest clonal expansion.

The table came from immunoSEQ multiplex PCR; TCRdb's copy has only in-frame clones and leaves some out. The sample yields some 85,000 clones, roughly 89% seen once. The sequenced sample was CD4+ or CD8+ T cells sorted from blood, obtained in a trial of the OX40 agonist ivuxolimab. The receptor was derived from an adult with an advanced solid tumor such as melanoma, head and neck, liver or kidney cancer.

The CDR3 region has the DNA TGTGCCAGCAGTTTAGAAGCGGGAGTTTACAATGAGCAGTTCTTC. Protein product: CASSLEAGVYNEQFF. The chain employs TRBV27 and TRBJ2-1; 8 bases map to TRBD2. The V gene's germline CDR1 is MNHEY and CDR2 SMNVEV (reference sequence). This CDR3 spans 15 amino acids. V lost 2 bases, J lost 4 bases, and 4 bases stayed unmatched.